This T cell receptor (beta chain) was retrieved from a study of shared clonotypes between healthy human individuals. The V end lost 8 bases, the J end lost 9 bases, and 17 bases lay between the germline ends. The CDR3 consists of 13 residues. Germline loops: CDR1 SNHLY, CDR2 FYNNEI. The study, taken as a whole, reports: It was the non-shared clonotypes that had lower generation probabilities than clonotypes shared by all four donors. Researchers found naive subsets generally carried larger estimated richness than memory subsets.

A remark on this clone: As yet, its antigen is unknown.

Assay: immunoSEQ multiplex PCR; the TCRdb copy retains only in-frame clones and omits some. The repertoire holds over 2 million clones, roughly 94% seen once, with 0.13% in the top ten. The J gene is TRBJ2-1, the V gene TRBV2; D is tentatively TRBD1 or TRBD2 (5 bases each). The specimen was naive CD4+ T cells sorted from blood. The sample's subset: CD45RA+ positively selected. The TCR sequence derives from a man aged 18 to 29 in good health. The CDR3 sequence is CASHEGYEGEQFF. The CDR3 nucleotides read TGTGCCAGCCACGAGGGGTATGAGGGTGAGCAGTTCTTC.